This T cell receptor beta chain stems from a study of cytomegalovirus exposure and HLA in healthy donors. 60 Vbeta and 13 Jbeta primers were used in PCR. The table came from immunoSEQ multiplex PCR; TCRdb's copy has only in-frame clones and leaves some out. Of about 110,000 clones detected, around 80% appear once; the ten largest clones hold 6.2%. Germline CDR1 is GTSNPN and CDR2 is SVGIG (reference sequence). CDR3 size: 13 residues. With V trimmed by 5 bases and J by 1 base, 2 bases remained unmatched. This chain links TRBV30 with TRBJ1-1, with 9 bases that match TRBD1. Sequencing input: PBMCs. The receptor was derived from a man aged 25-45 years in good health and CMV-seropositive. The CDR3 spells CAWGQGSNTEAFF. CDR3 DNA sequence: TGTGCCTGGGGACAGGGGTCGAACACTGAAGCTTTCTTT.